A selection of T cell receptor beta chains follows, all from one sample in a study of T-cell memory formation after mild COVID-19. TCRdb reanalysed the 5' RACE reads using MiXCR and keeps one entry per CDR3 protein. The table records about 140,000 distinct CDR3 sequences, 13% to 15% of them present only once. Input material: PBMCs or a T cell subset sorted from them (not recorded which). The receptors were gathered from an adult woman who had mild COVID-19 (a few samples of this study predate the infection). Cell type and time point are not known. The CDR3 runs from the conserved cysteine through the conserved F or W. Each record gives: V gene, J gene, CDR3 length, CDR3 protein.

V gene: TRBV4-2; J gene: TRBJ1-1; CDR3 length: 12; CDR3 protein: CASSHPGTEAFF
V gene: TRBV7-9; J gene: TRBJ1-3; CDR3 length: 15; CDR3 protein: CASSSGTDSGNTIYF
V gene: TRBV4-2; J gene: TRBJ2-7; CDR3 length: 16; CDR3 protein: CASSQGGGSLSYEQYF
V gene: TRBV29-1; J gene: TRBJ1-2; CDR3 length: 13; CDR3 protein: CSVFGGMVKGYTF
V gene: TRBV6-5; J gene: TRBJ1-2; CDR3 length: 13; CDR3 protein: CASSIQEYYGYTF
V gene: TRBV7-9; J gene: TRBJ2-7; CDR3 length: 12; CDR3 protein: CASSLVHWEQYF
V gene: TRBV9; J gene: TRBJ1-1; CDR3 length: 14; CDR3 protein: CASRATGPNTEAFF
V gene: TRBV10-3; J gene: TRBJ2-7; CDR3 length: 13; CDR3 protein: CAIGQGSSYEQYF
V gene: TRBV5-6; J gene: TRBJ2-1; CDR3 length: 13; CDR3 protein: CASSPGTRDEQFF
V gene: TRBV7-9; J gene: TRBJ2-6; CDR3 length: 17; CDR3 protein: CASSRRRGGYWANVLTF
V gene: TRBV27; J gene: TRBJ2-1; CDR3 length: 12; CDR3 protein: CASSLGGQEQFF
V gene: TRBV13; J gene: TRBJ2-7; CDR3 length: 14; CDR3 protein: CASSSRTDSYEQYF
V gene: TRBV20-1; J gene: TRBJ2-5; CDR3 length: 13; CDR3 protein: CSARALREGTQYF
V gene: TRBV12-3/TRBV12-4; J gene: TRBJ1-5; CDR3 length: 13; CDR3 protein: CASSWDFEGPQHF
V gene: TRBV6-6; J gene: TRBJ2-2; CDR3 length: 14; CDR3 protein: CASAGTGDTGELFF
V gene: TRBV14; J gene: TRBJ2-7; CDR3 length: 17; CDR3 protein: CASSQEWIVTGDYEQYF
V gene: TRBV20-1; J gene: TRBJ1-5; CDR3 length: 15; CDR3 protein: CSARDKEMGNQPQHF
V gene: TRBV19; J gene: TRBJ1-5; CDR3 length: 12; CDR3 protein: CASRYSNQPQHF
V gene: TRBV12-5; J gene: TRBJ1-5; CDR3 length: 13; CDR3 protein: CASGFHSNQPQHF
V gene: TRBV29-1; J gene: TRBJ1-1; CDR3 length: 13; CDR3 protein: CSVVKPMNTEAFF
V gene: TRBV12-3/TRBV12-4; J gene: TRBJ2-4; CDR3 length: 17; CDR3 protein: CASSLGVGESRRNIQYF
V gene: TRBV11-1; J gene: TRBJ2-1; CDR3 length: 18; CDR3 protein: CASSHPTGIRFSYNEQFF
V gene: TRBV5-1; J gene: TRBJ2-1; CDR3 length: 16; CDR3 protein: CASSAPGTLTYNEQFF
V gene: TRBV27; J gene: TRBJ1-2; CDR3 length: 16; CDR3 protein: CASSLNGGLANYGYTF
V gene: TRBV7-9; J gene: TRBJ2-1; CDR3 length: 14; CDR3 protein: CASSSSGRAFEQFF
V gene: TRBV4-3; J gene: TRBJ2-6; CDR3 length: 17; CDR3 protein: CASSHGDGNSGANVLTF
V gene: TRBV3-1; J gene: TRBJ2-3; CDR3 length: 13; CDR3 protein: CASSQEDTDTQYF
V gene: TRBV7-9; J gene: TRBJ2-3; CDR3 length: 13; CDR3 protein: CASSLDGTDTQYF
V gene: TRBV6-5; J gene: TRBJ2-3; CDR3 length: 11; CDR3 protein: CASLRGDTQYF
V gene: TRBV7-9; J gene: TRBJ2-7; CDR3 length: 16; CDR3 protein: CASSFSLGLAFYEQYF
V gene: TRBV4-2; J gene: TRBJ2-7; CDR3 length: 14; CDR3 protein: CASSRQEPSYEQYF
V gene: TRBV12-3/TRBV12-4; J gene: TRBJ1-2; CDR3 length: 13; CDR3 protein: CASSPGSLLGYTF
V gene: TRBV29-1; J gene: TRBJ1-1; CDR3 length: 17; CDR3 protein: CSVEDIGTGSSDTEAFF
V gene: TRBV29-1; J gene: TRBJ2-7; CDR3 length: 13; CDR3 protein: CSVEIAGYYEQYF
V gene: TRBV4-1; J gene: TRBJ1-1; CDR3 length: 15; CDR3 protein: CASSQDRRGNTEAFF
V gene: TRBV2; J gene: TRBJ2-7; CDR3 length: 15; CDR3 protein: CASRGVAGGPDEQYF
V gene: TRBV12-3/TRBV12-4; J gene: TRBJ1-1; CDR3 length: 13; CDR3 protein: CASRGGWATEAFF
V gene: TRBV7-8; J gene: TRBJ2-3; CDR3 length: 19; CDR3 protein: CASSPPFLTSGSNADTQYF
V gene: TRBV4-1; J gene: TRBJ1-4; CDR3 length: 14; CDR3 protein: CASSHPGEHEKLFF
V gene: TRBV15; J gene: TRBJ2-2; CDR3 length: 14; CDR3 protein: CATSRELAGGELFF
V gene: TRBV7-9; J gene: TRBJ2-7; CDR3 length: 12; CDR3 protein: CASSYWGLEQYF